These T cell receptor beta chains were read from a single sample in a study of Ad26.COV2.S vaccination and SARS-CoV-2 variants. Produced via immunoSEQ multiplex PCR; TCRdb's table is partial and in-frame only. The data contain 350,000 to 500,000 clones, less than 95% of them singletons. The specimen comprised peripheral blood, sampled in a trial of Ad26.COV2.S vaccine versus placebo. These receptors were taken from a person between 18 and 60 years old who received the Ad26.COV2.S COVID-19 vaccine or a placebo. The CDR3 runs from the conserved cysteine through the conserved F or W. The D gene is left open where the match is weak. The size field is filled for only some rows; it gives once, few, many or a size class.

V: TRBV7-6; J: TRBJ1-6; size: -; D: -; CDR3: CASSPRVQGGDSPLHF; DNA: TGTGCCAGCAGCCCAAGGGTCCAGGGAGGGGATTCACCCCTCCACTTT
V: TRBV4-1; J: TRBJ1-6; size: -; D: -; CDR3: CASSRGGVVSPLHF; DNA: TGCGCCAGCAGCCGCGGAGGGGTCGTCTCACCCCTCCACTTT
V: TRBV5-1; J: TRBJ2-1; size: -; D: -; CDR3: CASRGRGDGEQFF; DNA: TGCGCCAGCAGAGGAAGGGGGGACGGTGAGCAGTTCTTC
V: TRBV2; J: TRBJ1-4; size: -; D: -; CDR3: CASTRAYNEKLFF; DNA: TGTGCCAGCACTAGGGCCTATAATGAAAAACTGTTTTTT
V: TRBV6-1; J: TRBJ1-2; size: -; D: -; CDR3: CASSEANLGLSYGYTF; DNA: TGTGCCAGCAGTGAAGCGAACCTAGGGTTGTCCTATGGCTACACCTTC
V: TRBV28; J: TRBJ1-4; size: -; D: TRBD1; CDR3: CASSFRDRGEKLFF; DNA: TGTGCCAGCAGTTTCAGGGACAGGGGAGAAAAACTGTTTTTT
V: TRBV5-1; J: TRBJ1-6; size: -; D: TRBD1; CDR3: CASSLAVGTEAHF; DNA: TGCGCCAGCAGCTTGGCCGTGGGGACAGAAGCCCACTTT
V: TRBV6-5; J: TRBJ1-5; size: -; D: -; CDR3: CASRGQQGSNQPQHF; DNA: TGTGCCAGCCGGGGTCAACAGGGCAGCAATCAGCCCCAGCATTTT
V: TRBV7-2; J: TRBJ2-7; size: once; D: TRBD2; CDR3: CASSSRSSGRHEQYF; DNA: TGTGCCAGCAGCTCCCGATCCAGCGGGAGACACGAGCAGTACTTC
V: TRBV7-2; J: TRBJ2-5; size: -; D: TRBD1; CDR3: CASSLPRTGRGETQYF; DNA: TGTGCCAGCAGCTTACCTCGGACAGGGAGAGGAGAGACCCAGTACTTC
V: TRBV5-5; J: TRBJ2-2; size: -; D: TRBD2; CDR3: CASSFASGRAGELFF; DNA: TGTGCCAGCAGCTTTGCTAGCGGGAGGGCCGGGGAGCTGTTTTTT
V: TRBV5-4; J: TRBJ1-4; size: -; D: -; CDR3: CASSPTVGNEKLFF; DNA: TGTGCCAGCAGCCCGACCGTGGGCAATGAAAAACTGTTTTTT
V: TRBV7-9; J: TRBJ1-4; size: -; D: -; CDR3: CASSLDGDRIGEKLFF; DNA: TGTGCCAGCAGCTTAGATGGAGACAGGATAGGAGAAAAACTGTTTTTT
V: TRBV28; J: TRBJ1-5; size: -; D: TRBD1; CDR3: CASSTRQGWSNQPQHF; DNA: TGTGCCAGCAGTACCCGACAGGGTTGGAGCAATCAGCCCCAGCATTTT
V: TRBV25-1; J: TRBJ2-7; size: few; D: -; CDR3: CASSDGEQYF; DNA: TGTGCCAGCAGTGACGGCGAGCAGTACTTC
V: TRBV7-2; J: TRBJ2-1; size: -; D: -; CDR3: CASSLGILWGNEQFF; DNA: TGTGCCAGCAGCTTAGGAATCTTATGGGGCAATGAGCAGTTCTTC
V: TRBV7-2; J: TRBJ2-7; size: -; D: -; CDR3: CASSLVSQTPYEQYF; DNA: TGTGCCAGCAGCTTAGTTTCACAGACTCCTTACGAGCAGTACTTC
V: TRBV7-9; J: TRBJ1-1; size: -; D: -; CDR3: CASSRGEYTEAFF; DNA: TGTGCCAGCAGCAGAGGGGAGTACACTGAAGCTTTCTTT
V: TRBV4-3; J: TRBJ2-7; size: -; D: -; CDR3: CTSSQDVGGELSEQYF; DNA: TGCACCAGCAGCCAAGATGTAGGCGGGGAGTTGTCCGAGCAGTACTTC
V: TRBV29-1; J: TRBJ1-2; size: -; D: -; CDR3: CSVEDRFYGYTF; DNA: TGCAGCGTTGAAGATCGGTTTTATGGCTACACCTTC
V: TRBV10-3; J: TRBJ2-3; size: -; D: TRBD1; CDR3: CAISDYRDRGSDTQYF; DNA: TGTGCCATCAGTGACTATAGGGACAGGGGTTCAGATACGCAGTATTTT
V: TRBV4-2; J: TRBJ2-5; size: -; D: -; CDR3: CASSQDLSSLGTQYF; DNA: TGTGCCAGCAGCCAAGATTTAAGTAGTCTAGGGACCCAGTACTTC
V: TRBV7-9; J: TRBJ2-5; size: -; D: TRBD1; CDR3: CASSKGQGGVETQYF; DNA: TGTGCCAGCAGCAAGGGACAGGGGGGAGTAGAGACCCAGTACTTC
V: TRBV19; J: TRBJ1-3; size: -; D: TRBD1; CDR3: CASSTEQMTGRNTIYF; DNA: TGTGCTAGTAGTACGGAACAGATGACAGGGCGAAACACCATATATTTT
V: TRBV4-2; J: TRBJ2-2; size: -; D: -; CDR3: CASSQVGMQGGTGELFF; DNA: TGTGCCAGCAGCCAAGTCGGTATGCAGGGTGGCACCGGGGAGCTGTTTTTT
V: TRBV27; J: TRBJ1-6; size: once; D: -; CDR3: CASSSGERPLHF; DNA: TGTGCCAGCAGTTCAGGGGAGAGGCCCCTCCACTTT
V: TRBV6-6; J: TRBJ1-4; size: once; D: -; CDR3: CASSYAPTGRGEKLFF; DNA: TGTGCCAGCAGTTACGCCCCGACCGGGAGGGGAGAAAAACTGTTTTTT